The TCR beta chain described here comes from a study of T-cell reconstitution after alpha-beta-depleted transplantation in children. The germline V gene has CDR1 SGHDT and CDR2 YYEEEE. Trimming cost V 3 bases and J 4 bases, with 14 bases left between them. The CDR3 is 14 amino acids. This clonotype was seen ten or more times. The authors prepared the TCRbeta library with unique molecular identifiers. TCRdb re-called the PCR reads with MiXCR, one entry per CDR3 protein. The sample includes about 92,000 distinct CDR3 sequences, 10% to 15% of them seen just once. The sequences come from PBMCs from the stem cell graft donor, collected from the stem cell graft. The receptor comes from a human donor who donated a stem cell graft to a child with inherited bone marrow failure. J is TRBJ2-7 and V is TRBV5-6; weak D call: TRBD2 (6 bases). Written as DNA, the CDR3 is TGTGCCAGCAGCTCCCCGGCGGCGGGGTACGAGCAGTACTTC. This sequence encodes CASSSPAAGYEQYF. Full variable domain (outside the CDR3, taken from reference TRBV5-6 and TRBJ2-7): DAGVTQSPTHLIKTRGQQVTLRCSPKSGHDTVSWYQQALGQGPQFIFQYYEEEERQRGNFPDRFSGHQFPNYSSELNVNALLLGDSALYLCASSSPAAGYEQYFGPGTRLTVT.